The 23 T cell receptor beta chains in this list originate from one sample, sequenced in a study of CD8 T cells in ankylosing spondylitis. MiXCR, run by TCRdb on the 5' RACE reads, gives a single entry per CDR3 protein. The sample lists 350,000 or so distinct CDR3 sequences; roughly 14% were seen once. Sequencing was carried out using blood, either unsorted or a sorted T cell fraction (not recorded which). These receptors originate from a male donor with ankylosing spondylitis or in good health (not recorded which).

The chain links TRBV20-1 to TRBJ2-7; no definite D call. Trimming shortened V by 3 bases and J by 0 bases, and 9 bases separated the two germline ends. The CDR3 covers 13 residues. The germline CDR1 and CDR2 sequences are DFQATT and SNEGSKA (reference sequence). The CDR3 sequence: CSASGFSSYEQYF. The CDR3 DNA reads TGCAGTGCTAGCGGGTTTAGCTCCTACGAGCAGTACTTC.

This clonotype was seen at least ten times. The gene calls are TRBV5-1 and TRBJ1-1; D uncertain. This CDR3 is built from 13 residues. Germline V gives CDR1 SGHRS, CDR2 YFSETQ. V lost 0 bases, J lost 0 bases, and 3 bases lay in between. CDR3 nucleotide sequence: TGCGCCAGCAGCTTGGAGGTGAACACTGAAGCTTTCTTT. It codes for CASSLEVNTEAFF.

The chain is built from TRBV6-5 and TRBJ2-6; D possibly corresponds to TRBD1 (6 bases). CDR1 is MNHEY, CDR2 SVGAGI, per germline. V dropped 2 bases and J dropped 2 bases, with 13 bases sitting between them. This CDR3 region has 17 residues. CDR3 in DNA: TGTGCCAGCAGTTACAACGGCAGGGGTGCTGGGGCCAACGTCCTGACTTTC. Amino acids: CASSYNGRGAGANVLTF.

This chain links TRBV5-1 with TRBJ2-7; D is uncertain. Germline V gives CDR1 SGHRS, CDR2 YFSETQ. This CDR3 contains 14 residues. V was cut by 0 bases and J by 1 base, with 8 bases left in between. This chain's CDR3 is CASSLAAESYEQYF. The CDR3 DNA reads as TGCGCCAGCAGCTTGGCGGCGGAATCCTACGAGCAGTACTTC.

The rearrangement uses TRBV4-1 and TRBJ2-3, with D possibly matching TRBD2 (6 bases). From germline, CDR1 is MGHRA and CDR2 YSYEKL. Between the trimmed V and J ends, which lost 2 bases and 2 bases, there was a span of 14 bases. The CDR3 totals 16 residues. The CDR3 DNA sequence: TGCGCCAGCAGCCAATATATGGGACTGATCACAGATACGCAGTATTTT. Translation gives CASSQYMGLITDTQYF.

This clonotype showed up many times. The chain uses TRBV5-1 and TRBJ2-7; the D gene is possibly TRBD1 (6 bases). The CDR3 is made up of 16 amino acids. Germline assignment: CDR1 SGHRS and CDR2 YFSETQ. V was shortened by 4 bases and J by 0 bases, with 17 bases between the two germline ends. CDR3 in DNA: TGCGCCAGCAGCAGGGGGACATCTGGGAGCTCCTACGAGCAGTACTTC. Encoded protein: CASSRGTSGSSYEQYF.

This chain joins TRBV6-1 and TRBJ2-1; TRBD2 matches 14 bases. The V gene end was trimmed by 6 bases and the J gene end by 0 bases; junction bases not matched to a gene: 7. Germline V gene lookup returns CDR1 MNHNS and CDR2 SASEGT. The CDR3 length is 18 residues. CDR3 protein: CASSQAGTSGGSYNEQFF. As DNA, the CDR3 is TGTGCCAGCAGCCAGGCGGGGACTAGCGGGGGCTCCTACAATGAGCAGTTCTTC.

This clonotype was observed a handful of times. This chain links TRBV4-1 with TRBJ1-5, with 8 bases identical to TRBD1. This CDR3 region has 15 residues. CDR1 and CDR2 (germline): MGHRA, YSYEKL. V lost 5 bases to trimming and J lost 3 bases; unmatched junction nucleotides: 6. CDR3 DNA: TGCGCCAGCAGCTACTGGACAGGGTTCAATCAGCCCCAGCATTTT. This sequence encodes CASSYWTGFNQPQHF.

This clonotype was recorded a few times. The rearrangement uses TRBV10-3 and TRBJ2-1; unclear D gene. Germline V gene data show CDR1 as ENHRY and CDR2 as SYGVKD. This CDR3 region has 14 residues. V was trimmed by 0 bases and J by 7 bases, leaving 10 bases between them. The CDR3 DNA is TGTGCCATCAGTGAGTCGCCTTCCTTGAATGAGCAGTTCTTC. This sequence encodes CAISESPSLNEQFF.

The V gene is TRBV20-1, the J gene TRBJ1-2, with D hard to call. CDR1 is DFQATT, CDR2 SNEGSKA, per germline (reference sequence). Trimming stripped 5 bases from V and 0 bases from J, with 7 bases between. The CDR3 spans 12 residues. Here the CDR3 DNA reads TGCAGTGCTGGCCGATCTAACTATGGCTACACCTTC. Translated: CSAGRSNYGYTF.

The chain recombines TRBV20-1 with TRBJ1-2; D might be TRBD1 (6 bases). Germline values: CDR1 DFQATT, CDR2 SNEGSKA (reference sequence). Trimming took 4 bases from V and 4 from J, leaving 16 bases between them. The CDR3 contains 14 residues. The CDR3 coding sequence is TGCAGTGCTACCTACCAGACAGGCCGCTATGGCTACACCTTC. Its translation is CSATYQTGRYGYTF.

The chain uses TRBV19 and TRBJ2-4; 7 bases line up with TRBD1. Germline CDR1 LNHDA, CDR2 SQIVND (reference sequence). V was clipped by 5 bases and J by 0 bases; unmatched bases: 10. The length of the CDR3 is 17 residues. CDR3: CASSARGQVLAKNIQYF. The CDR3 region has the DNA TGTGCCAGTAGTGCCCGTGGACAGGTTCTAGCCAAAAACATTCAGTACTTC.

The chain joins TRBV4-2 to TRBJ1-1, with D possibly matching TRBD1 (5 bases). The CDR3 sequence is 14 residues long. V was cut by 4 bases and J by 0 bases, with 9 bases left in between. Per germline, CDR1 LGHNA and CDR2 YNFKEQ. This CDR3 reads CASSPRGLNTEAFF. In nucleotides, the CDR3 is TGTGCCAGCAGCCCCCGGGGCTTGAACACTGAAGCTTTCTTT.

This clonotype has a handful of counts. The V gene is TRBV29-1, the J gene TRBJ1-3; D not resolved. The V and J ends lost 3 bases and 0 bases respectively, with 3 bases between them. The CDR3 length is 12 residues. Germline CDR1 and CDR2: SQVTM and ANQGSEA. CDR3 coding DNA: TGCAGCGTTGATATCTCTGGAAACACCATATATTTT. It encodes CSVDISGNTIYF.

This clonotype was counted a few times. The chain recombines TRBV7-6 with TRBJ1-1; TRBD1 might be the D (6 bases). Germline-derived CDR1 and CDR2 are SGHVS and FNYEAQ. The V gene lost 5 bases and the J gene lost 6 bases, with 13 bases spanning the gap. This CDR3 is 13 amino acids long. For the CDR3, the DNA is TGTGCCAGCAGCATTCTACAGGGCTCTGAAGCTTTCTTT. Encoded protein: CASSILQGSEAFF.

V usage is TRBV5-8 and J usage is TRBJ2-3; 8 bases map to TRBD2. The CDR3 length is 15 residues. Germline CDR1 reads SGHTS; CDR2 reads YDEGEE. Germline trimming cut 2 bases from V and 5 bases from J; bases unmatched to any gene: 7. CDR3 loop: CASSLRGGRVDTQYF. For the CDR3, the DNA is TGTGCCAGCAGCTTACGGGGGGGCCGTGTAGATACGCAGTATTTT.

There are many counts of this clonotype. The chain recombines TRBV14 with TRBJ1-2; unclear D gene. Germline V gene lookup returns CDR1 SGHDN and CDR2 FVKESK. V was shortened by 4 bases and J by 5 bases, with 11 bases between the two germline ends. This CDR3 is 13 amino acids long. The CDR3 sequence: CASSPRAHYGYTF. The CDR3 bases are TGTGCCAGCAGCCCCCGGGCTCATTATGGCTACACCTTC.

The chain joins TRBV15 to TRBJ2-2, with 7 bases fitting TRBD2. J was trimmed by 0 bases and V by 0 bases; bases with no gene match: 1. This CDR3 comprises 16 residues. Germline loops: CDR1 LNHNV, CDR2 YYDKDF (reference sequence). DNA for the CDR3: TGTGCCACCAGCAGAGATCTAGCGGCGAACACCGGGGAGCTGTTTTTT. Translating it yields CATSRDLAANTGELFF.

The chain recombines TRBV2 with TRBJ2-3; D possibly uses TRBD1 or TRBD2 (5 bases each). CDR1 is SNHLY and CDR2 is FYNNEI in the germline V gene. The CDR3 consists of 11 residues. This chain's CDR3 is CAGGSTDTQYF. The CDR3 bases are TGTGCTGGGGGTTCGACAGATACGCAGTATTTT.

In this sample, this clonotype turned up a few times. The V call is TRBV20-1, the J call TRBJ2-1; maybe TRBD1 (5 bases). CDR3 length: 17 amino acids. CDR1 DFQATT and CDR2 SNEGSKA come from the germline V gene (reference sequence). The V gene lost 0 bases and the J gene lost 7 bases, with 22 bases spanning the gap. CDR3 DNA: TGCAGTGCTAGAGATCGAAGGGGCACCCCGCGAGATAATGAGCAGTTCTTC. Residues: CSARDRRGTPRDNEQFF.

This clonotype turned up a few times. Here the CDR3 DNA reads TGCAGTGGGGACAGGGGAGATGAAAAACTGTTTTTT. Protein product: CSGDRGDEKLFF. This rearrangement joins TRBV20-1 to TRBJ1-4, with 10 bases that match TRBD1. V shed 7 bases, J shed 6 bases, and the junction held 2 bases outside the gene matches. CDR1 is DFQATT, CDR2 SNEGSKA, per germline (reference sequence). The CDR3 has 12 amino acids.

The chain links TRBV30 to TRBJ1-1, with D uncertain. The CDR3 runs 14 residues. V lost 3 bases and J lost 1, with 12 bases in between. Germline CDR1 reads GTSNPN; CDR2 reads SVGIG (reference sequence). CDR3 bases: TGTGCCTGGAGGCCCTTCGGGAGGAACACTGAAGCTTTCTTT. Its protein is CAWRPFGRNTEAFF.

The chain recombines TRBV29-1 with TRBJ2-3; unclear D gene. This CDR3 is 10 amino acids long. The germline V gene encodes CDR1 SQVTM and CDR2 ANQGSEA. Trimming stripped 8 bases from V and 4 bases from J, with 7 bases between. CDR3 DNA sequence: TGCAGCTCCAGCGCAGATACGCAGTATTTT. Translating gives CSSSADTQYF.